The 7 T cell receptor beta chains below come from one sample, sequenced in a study of cytotoxic CD8 clonotypes in ibrutinib-treated CLL. Using immunoSEQ multiplex PCR, the repertoire was profiled, and TCRdb retains in-frame clones only, with some absent. The sample records approximately 67,000 clones, approximately 80% being singletons. The sequenced sample was PBMCs, obtained at disease progression, from a patient treated with ibrutinib. All receptors come from a human donor with chronic lymphocytic leukemia.

The CDR3 nucleotides are TGTGCCAGCAGTGACGGTCGGAGGGGCACTGAAGCTTTCTTT. Its translation is CASSDGRRGTEAFF. The chain combines TRBV2 with TRBJ1-1; D possibly corresponds to TRBD1 (5 bases). Trimming took 3 bases from V and 4 from J, leaving 12 bases between them. Germline values: CDR1 SNHLY, CDR2 FYNNEI. The CDR3 is made up of 14 amino acids.

This clone showed up just a few times. The rearrangement links TRBV28 to TRBJ2-7; 7 bases match TRBD1. The CDR3 covers 15 residues. The V gene's germline CDR1 is MDHEN and CDR2 SYDVKM. V lost 4 bases, J lost 3 bases, and 9 bases stayed unmatched. CDR3 sequence reads: CASSSQRQGGYEQYF. In DNA form, the CDR3 reads TGTGCCAGCAGTTCCCAACGACAGGGTGGCTACGAGCAGTACTTC.

The chain recombines TRBV5-4 with TRBJ1-2, with TRBD1 as a possible D gene (5 bases). The CDR3 contains 13 residues. Germline loops: CDR1 SGHNT, CDR2 YYREEE (reference sequence). Trimming removed 2 bases at V and 2 bases at J, with 7 bases between. The CDR3 nucleotides read TGTGCCAGCAGCTTTCCAGGGAACTATGGCTACACCTTC. This sequence encodes CASSFPGNYGYTF.

This clone was detected only a few times. The rearrangement joins TRBV11-3 to TRBJ2-7, with 7 bases matching TRBD1. The ends lost 3 bases at V and 5 bases at J; junction bases unmatched: 4. The germline gives CDR1 SGHNT, CDR2 YENEEA. This CDR3 has 13 residues. CDR3 nucleotide sequence: TGTGCCAGCAGCTTGGACAGGTTGAACGAGCAGTACTTC. Translating it yields CASSLDRLNEQYF.

In its sample, this clone was seen once. The chain uses TRBV18 and TRBJ2-1; D call uncertain. In germline, CDR1 is KGHSH, CDR2 LQKENI. Trimming left V 3 bases short and J 6 bases short, with 9 bases between. The CDR3 covers 13 residues. CDR3 in amino acids: CASSPKGPNEQFF. CDR3 DNA sequence: TGTGCCAGCTCACCGAAAGGTCCCAATGAGCAGTTCTTC.

The genes are TRBV19 and TRBJ1-1; D perhaps matches TRBD1 (6 bases). The V and J ends lost 4 bases and 4 bases respectively, with 13 bases between them. The germline gives CDR1 LNHDA, CDR2 SQIVND (reference sequence). The CDR3 spans 14 residues. The CDR3 is CASSTVQGRTEAFF. CDR3 bases: TGTGCCAGTAGTACAGTACAGGGTCGCACTGAAGCTTTCTTT.

The J gene is TRBJ2-5, the V gene TRBV5-1, with TRBD2 matching over 15 bases. V shed 2 bases, J shed 5 bases, and the junction held 7 bases outside the gene matches. Germline V CDR1 and CDR2: SGHRS, YFSETQ. The CDR3 covers 17 residues. CDR3 sequence: CASSFGLAGGTRETQYF. The CDR3 DNA sequence: TGCGCCAGCAGCTTTGGACTAGCGGGGGGGACTCGGGAGACCCAGTACTTC.